This T cell receptor (beta chain) stems from a study of blood T cell repertoires in COVID-19. Study in general: Acute and convalescent COVID-19 specimens originated in the United States, Italy and Spain. T cells, B-cell-depleted T cells, or PBMCs supplied cDNA or gDNA.

Under the authors' procedure: Amplification with reference gene primers provided the estimates of nucleated cell counts. Produced via immunoSEQ multiplex PCR; TCRdb's table is partial and in-frame only. V, J and clone size reflect that table, while D and trimming were determined from the DNA. This sample has 130,000 to 150,000 clones; about 87% occur once, and the top ten carry about two fifths. With V trimmed by 0 bases and J by 10 bases, 9 bases remained unmatched. CDR3 length: 13 residues. Per germline, CDR1 GTSNPN and CDR2 SVGIG (reference sequence). What was sequenced was peripheral blood. The V and J genes are TRBV30 and TRBJ2-7; 7 positions agree with TRBD1. The TCR comes from a man aged 45-65 years who had recovered from COVID-19. Written as DNA, the CDR3 is TGTGCCTGGAGTGTGCAGGGGGTGGAGGTTCAGTACTTC. This encodes CAWSVQGVEVQYF.